Each of the 18 T cell receptor beta chains below was sequenced from the same sample in a study of blood T cell repertoires in COVID-19. Assay used: immunoSEQ multiplex PCR; TCRdb lists only in-frame clones, some missing. The sample records 100,000 or so clones, around four fifths being singletons. Sequencing used peripheral blood. Receptors were obtained from a man in his fifties with active or convalescent COVID-19.

The V and J genes are TRBV30 and TRBJ2-7; D is possibly TRBD2 (5 bases). V was shortened by 4 bases and J by 5 bases, with 18 bases between the two germline ends. This CDR3 region has 14 residues. Germline-derived CDR1 and CDR2 are GTSNPN and SVGIG (reference sequence). This chain's CDR3 is CAWTRTGTSNEQYF. The CDR3 DNA reads TGTGCCTGGACTAGGACGGGAACTTCTAACGAGCAGTACTTC.

The chain couples TRBV18 to TRBJ2-5, with 7 bases that match TRBD2. CDR1 and CDR2 (germline): KGHSH, LQKENI. The CDR3 has 16 residues. With V trimmed by 1 base and J by 3 bases, 8 bases remained unmatched. The CDR3 DNA sequence: TGTGCCAGCTCACCACAGGGAGGGACCTTGGAAGAGACCCAGTACTTC. Its protein is CASSPQGGTLEETQYF.

The chain recombines TRBV7-3 with TRBJ2-6, with D uncertain. Germline V gene data show CDR1 as SGHTA and CDR2 as FQGTGA. The CDR3 totals 15 residues. The V end was cut by 2 bases, the J end by 4 bases, with 9 bases between. CDR3 coding DNA: TGTGCCAGCAGCTTACCGACGGAGGGGGCCAACGTCCTGACTTTC. Translating it yields CASSLPTEGANVLTF. Variable domain in full (rest from reference TRBV7-3 and TRBJ2-6): GAGVSQTPSNKVTEKGKYVELRCDPISGHTALYWYRQSLGQGPEFLIYFQGTGAADDSGLPNDRFFAVRPEGSVSTLKIQRTERGDSAVYLCASSLPTEGANVLTFGAGSRLTVL.

This clone was picked up a small number of times. The V call is TRBV9, the J call TRBJ2-3; 9 bases line up with TRBD2. The germline gives CDR1 SGDLS, CDR2 YYNGEE. There are 16 residues in the CDR3. After removal of 3 bases from V and 2 bases from J, the junction contained 7 bases not matched to a gene. The CDR3 DNA reads TGTGCCAGCAGCGGCGCTAGCGGGGCAGCCACAGATACGCAGTATTTT. It translates to CASSGASGAATDTQYF. Full variable domain (remainder filled in from reference TRBV9 and TRBJ2-3): DSGVTQTPKHLITATGQRVTLRCSPRSGDLSVYWYQQSLDQGLQFLIQYYNGEERAKGNILERFSAQQFPDLHSELNLSSLELGDSALYFCASSGASGAATDTQYFGPGTRLTVL.

The rearrangement joins TRBV11-3 to TRBJ2-7; TRBD1 agrees at 7 bases. Trimming at V came to 2 bases and at J to 5 bases, leaving 3 bases not matched to a gene. Germline CDR1 reads SGHNT; CDR2 reads YENEEA. The CDR3 spans 13 residues. This CDR3 is CASSLPGGNEQYF. The CDR3 DNA follows: TGTGCCAGCAGCTTACCAGGGGGAAACGAGCAGTACTTC.

This clone was picked up one time. The CDR3 reads CATSDSGTVGEKLFF. For the CDR3, the DNA is TGTGCCACCAGTGATTCCGGGACAGTGGGGGAAAAACTGTTTTTT. The J gene is TRBJ1-4, the V gene TRBV24-1, with 7 bases lining up with TRBD1. Germline loops: CDR1 KGHDR, CDR2 SFDVKD. This CDR3 spans 15 amino acids. The V gene end was trimmed by 2 bases and the J gene end by 8 bases; junction bases not matched to a gene: 7.

The rearrangement links TRBV29-1 to TRBJ1-1; 8 bases match TRBD1. J lost 5 bases, V lost 4 bases, and 3 bases had no gene match. CDR3 length: 12 residues. Per the germline V gene, CDR1 is SQVTM and CDR2 is ANQGSEA. This CDR3 is CSVGTGGTEAFF. The DNA of the CDR3 is TGCAGCGTTGGAACAGGGGGAACTGAAGCTTTCTTT.

The V and J genes are TRBV7-9 and TRBJ1-2; 9 nucleotides agree with TRBD1. V lost 5 bases, J lost 6 bases, and 10 bases stayed unmatched. The germline CDR1 and CDR2 sequences are SEHNR and FQNEAQ (reference sequence). The CDR3 consists of 15 residues. The CDR3 nucleotides read TGTGCCAGCAGCCACAGGGAACAGGGGGCGAATGGCTACACCTTC. Its protein is CASSHREQGANGYTF.

The count of this clone is one. V gene TRBV19 combines with J gene TRBJ1-1, with D maybe TRBD1 (6 bases). Germline values: CDR1 LNHDA, CDR2 SQIVND (reference sequence). The CDR3 totals 16 residues. The germline V and J ends were trimmed by 3 bases and 1 base, with 15 bases remaining between them. In nucleotides, the CDR3 is TGTGCCAGTAGTATGCCCCAGGACAGCCAGAACACTGAAGCTTTCTTT. Amino acid sequence: CASSMPQDSQNTEAFF.

The chain joins TRBV14 to TRBJ1-1; 7 bases are shared with TRBD1. The CDR3 extends over 14 amino acids. CDR1 and CDR2 (germline): SGHDN, FVKESK. V dropped 1 base and J dropped 5; count of bases not matched to a gene: 4. The CDR3 bases are TGTGCCAGCAGCCAAGTAGGGGGCGGAACTGAAGCTTTCTTT. Protein product: CASSQVGGGTEAFF.

The chain is built from TRBV18 and TRBJ1-1; D possibly corresponds to TRBD1 (6 bases). Germline assignment: CDR1 KGHSH and CDR2 LQKENI. The CDR3 contains 14 residues. Trimming pared 3 bases from V and 1 base from J, leaving 9 bases between. CDR3: CASSPGAGNTEAFF. The CDR3 coding sequence is TGTGCCAGCTCACCGGGGGCAGGGAACACTGAAGCTTTCTTT.

This clone has a handful of counts. DNA for the CDR3: TGCAGCGTTGAAGCCAGCGTGAACACTGAAGCTTTCTTT. Translating gives CSVEASVNTEAFF. The V gene is TRBV29-1, the J gene TRBJ1-1; no definite D call. Germline V gives CDR1 SQVTM, CDR2 ANQGSEA. The CDR3 loop spans 13 amino acids. V was clipped by 1 base and J by 0 bases, with 6 bases between them.

CDR3 loop: CAVTSILMNTEAFF. The CDR3, as DNA: TGTGCCGTAACTTCCATCCTCATGAACACTGAAGCTTTCTTT. The chain combines TRBV7-9 with TRBJ1-1; no definite D call. There are 14 residues in the CDR3. With 11 bases removed from V and 0 bases from J, the gap between germline ends came to 16 bases. Germline V gene sequence: CDR1 SEHNR, CDR2 FQNEAQ (reference sequence).

This chain connects TRBV5-1 to TRBJ1-2; the D is unclear. Deletions cut 0 bases from V and 8 bases from J, with 17 bases between. CDR1 is SGHRS, CDR2 YFSETQ, per germline. The CDR3 covers 15 residues. This chain's CDR3 is CASSLDRSVGRGYTF. The CDR3, as DNA: TGCGCCAGCAGCTTGGATAGGTCGGTCGGGAGGGGCTACACCTTC.

This chain joins TRBV5-4 and TRBJ2-7, with a weak D call TRBD1 (6 bases). This CDR3 spans 13 amino acids. Looked up from germline, CDR1 is SGHNT and CDR2 is YYREEE (reference sequence). V dropped 9 bases and J dropped 2 bases, with 15 bases sitting between them. The CDR3 DNA sequence: TGTGCCACCCAGGTGGACAGAACCTACGAGCAGTACTTC. Translated, it gives CATQVDRTYEQYF.

The CDR3 DNA is TGCGCCAGCAGCCAAGTTAAGGAGGGCAATCAGCCCCAGCATTTT. This translates into CASSQVKEGNQPQHF. The gene calls are TRBV4-1 and TRBJ1-5; D unresolved. Germline CDR1 is MGHRA and CDR2 is YSYEKL. The CDR3 is 15 residues long. V lost 1 base and J lost 2, with 9 bases in between.

A word on this clone: Different DNA sequences within this sample yield the same CDR3. This sequence joins TRBV5-1 and TRBJ2-2; perhaps TRBD2 as D (5 bases). This CDR3 is 12 amino acids long. V dropped 4 bases and J dropped 4 bases, with 5 bases sitting between them. Germline V gives CDR1 SGHRS, CDR2 YFSETQ. The CDR3 loop reads CASSSGTGELFF. The CDR3 DNA follows: TGCGCCAGCAGCAGCGGCACCGGGGAGCTGTTTTTT.

CDR3 nucleotides: TGTGCCTGGGGCCTCCGGGGGGAGCGTACGCAGTATTTT. It codes for CAWGLRGERTQYF. The chain couples TRBV30 to TRBJ2-3, with 7 bases identical to TRBD2. Germline loops: CDR1 GTSNPN, CDR2 SVGIG (reference sequence). The CDR3 extends over 13 amino acids. The ends lost 5 bases at V and 8 bases at J; junction bases unmatched: 10.